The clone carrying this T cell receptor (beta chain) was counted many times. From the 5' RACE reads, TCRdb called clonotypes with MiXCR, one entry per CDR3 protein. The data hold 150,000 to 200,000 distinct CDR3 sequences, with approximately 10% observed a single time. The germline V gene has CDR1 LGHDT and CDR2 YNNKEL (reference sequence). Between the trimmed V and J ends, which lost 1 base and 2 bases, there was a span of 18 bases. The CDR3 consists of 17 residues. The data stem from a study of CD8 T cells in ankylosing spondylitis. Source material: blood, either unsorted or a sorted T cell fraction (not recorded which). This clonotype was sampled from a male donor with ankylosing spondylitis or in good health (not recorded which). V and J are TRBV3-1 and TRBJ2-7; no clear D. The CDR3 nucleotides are TGTGCCAGCAGCCAAGGTGCGAGTGTAAGGCAGACCTACGAGCAGTACTTC. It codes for CASSQGASVRQTYEQYF.